Listed here are 21 T cell receptor beta chains from one sample, sequenced in a study of blood T cell repertoires in COVID-19. TCRdb's table, derived via immunoSEQ multiplex PCR, lists solely in-frame clones and lacks some. The sample records about 54,000 clones, 75% to 85% being singletons. Sequencing used peripheral blood. Source of these receptors: a woman aged 55-75 years with acute or convalescent COVID-19.

The rearrangement joins TRBV19 to TRBJ1-2; tentative D call: TRBD1 (5 bases). CDR1 LNHDA and CDR2 SQIVND come from the germline V gene (reference sequence). The V and J ends lost 7 bases and 4 bases respectively, with 13 bases between them. This CDR3 spans 13 amino acids. DNA of the CDR3: TGTGCCAGTAACCCGACAGACCTCTATGGCTACACCTTC. It yields the protein CASNPTDLYGYTF.

The chain combines TRBV7-2 with TRBJ1-5; D is uncertain. CDR3 length: 17 residues. Germline CDR1 and CDR2: SGHTA and FQGNSA. V lost 2 bases to trimming and J lost 3 bases, with 17 bases between them. The CDR3 region is CASSLRGGTATNQPQHF. CDR3 coding DNA: TGTGCCAGCAGCTTACGCGGAGGTACCGCCACCAATCAGCCCCAGCATTTT.

This clone came up once. The gene calls are TRBV28 and TRBJ1-5; maybe TRBD1 (6 bases). CDR3 length equals 17 residues. V gave up 5 bases and J gave up 1 base, with 18 bases separating them. From germline, CDR1 is MDHEN and CDR2 SYDVKM. The CDR3 DNA sequence: TGTGCCAGCAGTCCATCGACAGGAGTATCAAGCAATCAGCCCCAGCATTTT. Its protein product is CASSPSTGVSSNQPQHF.

The chain is built from TRBV4-2 and TRBJ2-3; 8 nucleotides agree with TRBD2. The CDR3 is 16 residues long. CDR1 LGHNA and CDR2 YNFKEQ come from the germline V gene. V gave up 4 bases and J gave up 1 base; unmatched junction bases: 7. The CDR3 nucleotides read TGTGCCAGCAGCCGAGGACTAGCCGCTGGCACAGATACGCAGTATTTT. This encodes CASSRGLAAGTDTQYF.

The chain recombines TRBV7-2 with TRBJ2-7; TRBD2 agrees at 11 bases. V shed 5 bases, J shed 12 bases, and the junction held 12 bases outside the gene matches. The CDR3 is made up of 14 amino acids. Germline V gene lookup returns CDR1 SGHTA and CDR2 FQGNSA. CDR3 coding DNA: TGTGCCAGCAGCACCACCCCGGGACTAGCGGTACTGTACTTC. Amino acid sequence: CASSTTPGLAVLYF.

CDR3 bases: TGTGCCTGGGCACGGAACAGTGTCTACGAGCAGTACTTC. Translation: CAWARNSVYEQYF. The chain links TRBV30 to TRBJ2-7; D ambiguous. This CDR3 has 13 residues. Trimming took 5 bases from V and 3 from J, leaving 14 bases between them. Germline loops: CDR1 GTSNPN, CDR2 SVGIG (reference sequence).

This clone was recorded a few times. The V and J genes are TRBV5-8 and TRBJ1-3, with D tentatively TRBD1 (5 bases). Germline CDR1 reads SGHTS; CDR2 reads YDEGEE. The V end was cut by 0 bases, the J end by 0 bases, with 7 bases between. The length of the CDR3 is 15 residues. The CDR3 protein is CASSLDRRSGNTIYF. CDR3 sequence (DNA): TGTGCCAGCAGCTTGGACAGGCGCTCTGGAAACACCATATATTTT.

The chain joins TRBV3-1 (or the pseudogene TRBV3-2) to TRBJ1-6; D is possibly TRBD1 (6 bases). Per the germline V gene, CDR1 is LGHDT and CDR2 is YNNKEL (reference sequence). With 1 base removed from V and 14 bases from J, the gap between germline ends came to 18 bases. The CDR3 spans 15 residues. The CDR3 is CASSQATGTQLTLHF. The CDR3 nucleotides are TGTGCCAGCAGCCAAGCAACCGGGACACAGCTGACCCTCCACTTT.

V and J are TRBV6-6 and TRBJ2-7, with 7 positions matching TRBD1. CDR1 is MNHNY, CDR2 SVGAGI, per germline (reference sequence). CDR3 length: 15 amino acids. V trimming: 1 base; J trimming: 3 bases; junction bases outside the gene matches: 6. CDR3 loop: CASSYLGQPDYEQYF. For the CDR3, the DNA is TGTGCCAGCAGTTACTTGGGACAGCCCGACTACGAGCAGTACTTC.

The V gene is TRBV2, the J gene TRBJ2-5; D ambiguous. The CDR3 runs to 13 residues. Germline CDR1 and CDR2: SNHLY and FYNNEI. V was pared by 7 bases and J by 4 bases, with 13 bases between. CDR3 loop: CASNGFLGETQYF. The CDR3 DNA sequence: TGTGCCAGCAACGGGTTCCTAGGAGAGACCCAGTACTTC.

V gene TRBV9 combines with J gene TRBJ1-3; D unresolved. Trimming pared 4 bases from V and 0 bases from J, leaving 14 bases between. CDR3 size: 16 residues. Germline loops: CDR1 SGDLS, CDR2 YYNGEE. The CDR3 nucleotides are TGTGCCAGCAGCTTGGAGGAGCTCAGCTCTGGAAACACCATATATTTT. Amino acid sequence: CASSLEELSSGNTIYF.

The V and J genes are TRBV10-3 and TRBJ1-5, with D perhaps matching TRBD1 (5 bases). The germline gives CDR1 ENHRY, CDR2 SYGVKD. This CDR3 spans 13 amino acids. V shed 8 bases and J shed 4 bases, with 12 bases lying between them. Here the CDR3 reads CAIAGGINQPQHF. The CDR3 DNA follows: TGTGCCATCGCCGGGGGGATTAATCAGCCCCAGCATTTT.

The rearrangement links TRBV5-4 to TRBJ2-1; 8 bases line up with TRBD2. The CDR3 extends over 16 amino acids. V was clipped by 4 bases and J by 0 bases; unmatched bases: 6. The germline V gene encodes CDR1 SGHNT and CDR2 YYREEE (reference sequence). The CDR3 sequence is CASSLGGASSYNEQFF. Written as DNA, the CDR3 is TGTGCCAGCAGCCTCGGGGGGGCGAGCTCCTACAATGAGCAGTTCTTC.

This chain joins TRBV5-1 and TRBJ2-5, with 9 bases fitting TRBD1. Trimming at V came to 7 bases and at J to 5 bases, leaving 3 bases not matched to a gene. The CDR3 covers 12 residues. From germline, CDR1 is SGHRS and CDR2 YFSETQ. The CDR3 DNA sequence: TGCGCCAGCCGACAGGGGGAGGAGACCCAGTACTTC. This gives the protein CASRQGEETQYF.

This sequence joins TRBV28 and TRBJ2-1, with D perhaps TRBD2 (6 bases). Trimming took 7 bases from V and 4 from J, leaving 11 bases between them. Germline CDR1 and CDR2: MDHEN and SYDVKM. The CDR3 contains 13 residues. The CDR3 reads CASTMGLYNEQFF. As DNA, the CDR3 is TGTGCCAGCACTATGGGACTTTACAATGAGCAGTTCTTC.

The chain combines TRBV24-1 with TRBJ2-6; D is perhaps TRBD2 (7 bases). The V end was cut by 6 bases, the J end by 2 bases, with 13 bases between. The CDR3 contains 16 residues. CDR1 is KGHDR, CDR2 SFDVKD, per germline. The DNA for the CDR3 is TGTGCCACCAGTTCCCGAGGGGGGGCTGGGGCCAACGTCCTGACTTTC. Protein: CATSSRGGAGANVLTF.

The rearrangement joins TRBV5-1 to TRBJ1-2; D call uncertain. This CDR3 is built from 13 residues. Germline CDR1 reads SGHRS; CDR2 reads YFSETQ. Between the trimmed V and J ends, which lost 0 bases and 8 bases, there was a span of 11 bases. The CDR3 loop reads CASSLGPGNGYTF. CDR3 DNA sequence: TGCGCCAGCAGCTTGGGGCCGGGGAACGGCTACACCTTC.

The genes are TRBV2 and TRBJ1-5, with D uncertain. Looked up from germline, CDR1 is SNHLY and CDR2 is FYNNEI. V lost 2 bases to trimming and J lost 0 bases, with 5 bases between them. This CDR3 is 14 amino acids long. CDR3 loop: CASSEQVSNQPQHF. DNA of the CDR3: TGTGCCAGCAGTGAACAGGTTAGCAATCAGCCCCAGCATTTT.

The chain is built from TRBV30 and TRBJ2-7; unclear D gene. Germline lookup yields CDR1 GTSNPN and CDR2 SVGIG (reference sequence). V was trimmed by 0 bases and J by 0 bases, leaving 9 bases between them. This CDR3 is built from 14 residues. The CDR3, as DNA: TGTGCCTGGAGTGTAGACACCAGCTCCTACGAGCAGTACTTC. This codes for CAWSVDTSSYEQYF.

This chain uses TRBV5-1 with TRBJ2-7; a possible D gene is TRBD2 (6 bases). CDR1 and CDR2 (germline): SGHRS, YFSETQ. CDR3 length: 15 residues. Trimming cost V 7 bases and J 5 bases, with 22 bases left between them. CDR3 in DNA: TGCGCCAGCTCCCTGGGCCGGGTCACGGGGGACGAGCAGTACTTC. Its translation: CASSLGRVTGDEQYF. Filled out from reference TRBV5-1 and TRBJ2-7, the complete variable domain reads KAGVTQTPRYLIKTRGQQVTLSCSPISGHRSVSWYQQTPGQGLQFLFEYFSETQRNKGNFPGRFSGRQFSNSRSEMNVSTLELGDSALYLCASSLGRVTGDEQYFGPGTRLTVT.

This clone came up a few times. The chain is built from TRBV11-1 and TRBJ1-6; D gene ambiguous. The germline V gene encodes CDR1 SGHAT and CDR2 FQDESV (reference sequence). The CDR3 covers 16 residues. The V gene lost 1 base and the J gene lost 9 bases, with 16 bases spanning the gap. DNA of the CDR3: TGTGCCAGCAGCTTAGACCAACAGTGGTCGACTTCACCCCTCCACTTT. The encoded protein is CASSLDQQWSTSPLHF. Full variable domain (missing parts from reference TRBV11-1 and TRBJ1-6): EAEVAQSPRYKITEKSQAVAFWCDPISGHATLYWYRQILGQGPELLVQFQDESVVDDSQLPKDRFSAERLKGVDSTLKIQPAELGDSAMYLCASSLDQQWSTSPLHFGNGTRLTVT.